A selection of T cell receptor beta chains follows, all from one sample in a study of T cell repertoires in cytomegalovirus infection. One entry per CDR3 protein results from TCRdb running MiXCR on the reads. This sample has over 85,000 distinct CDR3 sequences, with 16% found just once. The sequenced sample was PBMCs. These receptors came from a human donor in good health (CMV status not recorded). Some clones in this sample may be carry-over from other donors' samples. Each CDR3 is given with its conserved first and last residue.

CDR3 protein: CAISEDSSGNTIYF
J gene: TRBJ1-3
V gene: TRBV10-3

CDR3 protein: CASSFLGQAYEQYF
J gene: TRBJ2-7
V gene: TRBV7-9

CDR3 protein: CASSLLGTGVSTNEKLFF
J gene: TRBJ1-4
V gene: TRBV28

CDR3 protein: CASTGGQEESDTQYF
J gene: TRBJ2-3
V gene: TRBV6-2/TRBV6-3

CDR3 protein: CAIGTANTGELFF
J gene: TRBJ2-2
V gene: TRBV6-1

CDR3 protein: CASGWSGIYGYTF
J gene: TRBJ1-2
V gene: TRBV12-5

CDR3 protein: CASSFSQGPTGELFF
J gene: TRBJ2-2
V gene: TRBV5-1

CDR3 protein: CSASGPSGNTIYF
J gene: TRBJ1-3
V gene: TRBV20-1

CDR3 protein: CASSSPSGGNTEAFF
J gene: TRBJ1-1
V gene: TRBV6-2/TRBV6-3

CDR3 protein: CASSQGTGTYEQYF
J gene: TRBJ2-7
V gene: TRBV3-1

CDR3 protein: CASSQSPRGVNQPQHF
J gene: TRBJ1-5
V gene: TRBV4-3

CDR3 protein: CASSGDRGSADTQYF
J gene: TRBJ2-3
V gene: TRBV2

CDR3 protein: CASSSAGEPYEQYF
J gene: TRBJ2-7
V gene: TRBV7-9

CDR3 protein: CASIPQGEADTQYF
J gene: TRBJ2-3
V gene: TRBV2

CDR3 protein: CASSPIAGDNNEQFF
J gene: TRBJ2-1
V gene: TRBV18

CDR3 protein: CASSYRRKVGTEAFF
J gene: TRBJ1-1
V gene: TRBV6-2/TRBV6-3

CDR3 protein: CASSSSGGQEETQYF
J gene: TRBJ2-5
V gene: TRBV7-3

CDR3 protein: CASSMTSGGATSDTQYF
J gene: TRBJ2-3
V gene: TRBV19

CDR3 protein: CASSSQTGVSGANVLTF
J gene: TRBJ2-6
V gene: TRBV7-2

CDR3 protein: CASGISNYGYTF
J gene: TRBJ1-2
V gene: TRBV28

CDR3 protein: CSTNENSYEQYF
J gene: TRBJ2-7
V gene: TRBV20-1

CDR3 protein: CASSQEGAQGTEAFF
J gene: TRBJ1-1
V gene: TRBV4-3

CDR3 protein: CASSLAEGGRKYF
J gene: TRBJ2-3
V gene: TRBV5-1

CDR3 protein: CASSLIWRGGADTQYF
J gene: TRBJ2-3
V gene: TRBV7-2

CDR3 protein: CASSLAVGQPQHF
J gene: TRBJ1-5
V gene: TRBV7-2

CDR3 protein: CASSDVAGGLIQYF
J gene: TRBJ2-5
V gene: TRBV2

CDR3 protein: CASRPGLTGNTIYF
J gene: TRBJ1-3
V gene: TRBV4-1

CDR3 protein: CATESTGYSNQPQHF
J gene: TRBJ1-5
V gene: TRBV19

CDR3 protein: CASTLGPIATGELFF
J gene: TRBJ2-2
V gene: TRBV19

CDR3 protein: CATSERSKVEYF
J gene: TRBJ2-7
V gene: TRBV6-1

CDR3 protein: CSARDRTSDNEQFF
J gene: TRBJ2-1
V gene: TRBV20-1

CDR3 protein: CASSLNFGQWQETQYF
J gene: TRBJ2-5
V gene: TRBV7-2

CDR3 protein: CSVVAGRQAFF
J gene: TRBJ1-1
V gene: TRBV29-1

CDR3 protein: CAISEEDNEQFF
J gene: TRBJ2-1
V gene: TRBV10-3

CDR3 protein: CSAPPATDTQYF
J gene: TRBJ2-3
V gene: TRBV20-1

CDR3 protein: CSAPGTAEGGKLFF
J gene: TRBJ1-4
V gene: TRBV20-1

CDR3 protein: CASSDMKGRGSYEQYF
J gene: TRBJ2-7
V gene: TRBV7-9

CDR3 protein: CASSLGESEQFF
J gene: TRBJ2-1
V gene: TRBV5-1

CDR3 protein: CASRIADTQYF
J gene: TRBJ2-3
V gene: TRBV6-2/TRBV6-3

CDR3 protein: CASSYPTGQGIRTEAFF
J gene: TRBJ1-1
V gene: TRBV6-2/TRBV6-3

CDR3 protein: CASSLAGFEAFF
J gene: TRBJ1-1
V gene: TRBV7-2

CDR3 protein: CASNRGGNEQFF
J gene: TRBJ2-1
V gene: TRBV19

CDR3 protein: CATSRDLGTEAFF
J gene: TRBJ1-1
V gene: TRBV15

CDR3 protein: CASSRAAYNSPLHF
J gene: TRBJ1-6
V gene: TRBV7-8

CDR3 protein: CASSSDTYTEAFF
J gene: TRBJ1-1
V gene: TRBV7-3

CDR3 protein: CATLLGGNTEAFF
J gene: TRBJ1-1
V gene: TRBV10-3

CDR3 protein: CASRARGRLEQFF
J gene: TRBJ2-1
V gene: TRBV5-6

CDR3 protein: CASSLRYRGYEQYF
J gene: TRBJ2-7
V gene: TRBV7-2

CDR3 protein: CASRSGTHIYEQYF
J gene: TRBJ2-7
V gene: TRBV28

CDR3 protein: CSARVRLLDSPLHF
J gene: TRBJ1-6
V gene: TRBV20-1

CDR3 protein: CASSLPPASNQPQHF
J gene: TRBJ1-5
V gene: TRBV28

CDR3 protein: CASGKGSNYGYTF
J gene: TRBJ1-2
V gene: TRBV7-2

CDR3 protein: CASSLYQSNQPQHF
J gene: TRBJ1-5
V gene: TRBV28

CDR3 protein: CSVEGTAGGEEYF
J gene: TRBJ2-3
V gene: TRBV29-1

CDR3 protein: CASSQVAQGDEAFF
J gene: TRBJ1-1
V gene: TRBV3-1